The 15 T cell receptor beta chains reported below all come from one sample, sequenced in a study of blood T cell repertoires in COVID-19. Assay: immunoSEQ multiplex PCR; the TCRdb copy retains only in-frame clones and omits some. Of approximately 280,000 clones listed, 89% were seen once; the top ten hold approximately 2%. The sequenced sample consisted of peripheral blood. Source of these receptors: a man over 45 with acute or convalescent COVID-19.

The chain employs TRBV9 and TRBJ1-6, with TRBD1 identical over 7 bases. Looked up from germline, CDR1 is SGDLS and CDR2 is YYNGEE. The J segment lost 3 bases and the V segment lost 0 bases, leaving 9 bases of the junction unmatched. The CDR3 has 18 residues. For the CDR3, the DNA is TGTGCCAGCAGCGTAGATGAGGGCAGGGGGTACTATAATTCACCCCTCCACTTT. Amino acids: CASSVDEGRGYYNSPLHF.

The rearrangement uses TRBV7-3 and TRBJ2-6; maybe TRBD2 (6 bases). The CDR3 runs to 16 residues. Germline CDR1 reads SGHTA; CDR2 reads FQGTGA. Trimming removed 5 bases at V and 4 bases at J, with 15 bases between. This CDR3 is CASSKEASVGANVLTF. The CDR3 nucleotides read TGTGCCAGCAGCAAAGAGGCTAGCGTCGGGGCCAACGTCCTGACTTTC.

The CDR3 DNA reads TGTGCCAGCAGCCCCTTAGTACGGGATGGCACAGATACGCAGTATTTT. Its protein product is CASSPLVRDGTDTQYF. The genes are TRBV5-5 and TRBJ2-3, with TRBD2 as a possible D gene (5 bases). V lost 4 bases and J lost 1, with 16 bases in between. Germline lookup yields CDR1 SGHKS and CDR2 YYEKEE (reference sequence). The CDR3 consists of 16 residues.

Written as DNA, the CDR3 is TGTGCCAGCAGGGGGAGCAGGGGGTCTGGAAACACCATATATTTT. Amino acids: CASRGSRGSGNTIYF. V usage is TRBV6-5 and J usage is TRBJ1-3, with 7 bases identical to TRBD1. This CDR3 is 15 amino acids long. V trimming: 6 bases; J trimming: 1 base; junction bases outside the gene matches: 6. Germline lookup yields CDR1 MNHEY and CDR2 SVGAGI.

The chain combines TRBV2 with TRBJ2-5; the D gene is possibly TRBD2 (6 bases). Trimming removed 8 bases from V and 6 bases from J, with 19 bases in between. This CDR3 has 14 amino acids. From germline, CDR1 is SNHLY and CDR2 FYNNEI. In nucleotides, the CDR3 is TGTGCCAGCTCCAAGGGAGGATCCGCAAAGACCCAGTACTTC. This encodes CASSKGGSAKTQYF.

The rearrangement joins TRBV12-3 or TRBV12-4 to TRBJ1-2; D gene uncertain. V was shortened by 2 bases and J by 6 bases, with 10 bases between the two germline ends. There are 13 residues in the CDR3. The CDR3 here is CASSLRVMDGYTF. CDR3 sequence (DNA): TGTGCCAGCAGTTTACGGGTTATGGATGGCTACACCTTC.

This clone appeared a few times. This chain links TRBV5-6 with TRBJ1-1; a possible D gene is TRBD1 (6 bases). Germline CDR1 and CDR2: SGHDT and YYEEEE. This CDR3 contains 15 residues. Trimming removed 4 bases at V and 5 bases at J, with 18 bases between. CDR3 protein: CASSLPTGIGTEAFF. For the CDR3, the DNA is TGTGCCAGCAGCCTCCCGACAGGTATTGGAACTGAAGCTTTCTTT. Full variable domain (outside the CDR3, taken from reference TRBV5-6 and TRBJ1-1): DAGVTQSPTHLIKTRGQQVTLRCSPKSGHDTVSWYQQALGQGPQFIFQYYEEEERQRGNFPDRFSGHQFPNYSSELNVNALLLGDSALYLCASSLPTGIGTEAFFGQGTRLTVV.

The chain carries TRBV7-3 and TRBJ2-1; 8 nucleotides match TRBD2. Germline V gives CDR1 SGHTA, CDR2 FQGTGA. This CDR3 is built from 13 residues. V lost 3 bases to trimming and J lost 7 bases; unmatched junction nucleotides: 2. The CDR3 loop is CASSFGGANEQFF. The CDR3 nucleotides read TGTGCCAGCAGCTTCGGGGGGGCGAATGAGCAGTTCTTC.

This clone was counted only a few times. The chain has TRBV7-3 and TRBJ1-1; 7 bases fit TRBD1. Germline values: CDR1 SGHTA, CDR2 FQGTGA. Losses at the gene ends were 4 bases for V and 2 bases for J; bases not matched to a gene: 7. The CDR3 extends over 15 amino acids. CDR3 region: CASSSQGGRNTEAFF. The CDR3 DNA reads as TGTGCCAGCAGCTCCCAGGGGGGACGAAACACTGAAGCTTTCTTT.

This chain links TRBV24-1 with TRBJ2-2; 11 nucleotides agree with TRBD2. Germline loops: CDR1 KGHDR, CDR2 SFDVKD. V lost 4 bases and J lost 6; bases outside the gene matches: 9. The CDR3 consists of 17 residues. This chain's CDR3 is CATSENLAGGRSGELFF. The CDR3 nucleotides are TGTGCCACCAGTGAAAACCTAGCGGGGGGCCGATCCGGGGAGCTGTTTTTT.

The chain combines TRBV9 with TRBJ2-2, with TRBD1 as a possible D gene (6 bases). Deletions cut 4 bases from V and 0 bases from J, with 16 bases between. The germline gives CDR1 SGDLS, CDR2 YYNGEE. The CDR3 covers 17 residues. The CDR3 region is CASSPSPGTTNTGELFF. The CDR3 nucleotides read TGTGCCAGCAGCCCTTCTCCCGGGACAACGAACACCGGGGAGCTGTTTTTT.

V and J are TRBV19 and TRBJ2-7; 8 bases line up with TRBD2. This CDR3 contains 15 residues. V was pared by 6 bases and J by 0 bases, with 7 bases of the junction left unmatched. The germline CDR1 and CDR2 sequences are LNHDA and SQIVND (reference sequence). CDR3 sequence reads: CASSKTGGDSYEQYF. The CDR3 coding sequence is TGTGCCAGTAGCAAGACGGGGGGGGACTCCTACGAGCAGTACTTC.

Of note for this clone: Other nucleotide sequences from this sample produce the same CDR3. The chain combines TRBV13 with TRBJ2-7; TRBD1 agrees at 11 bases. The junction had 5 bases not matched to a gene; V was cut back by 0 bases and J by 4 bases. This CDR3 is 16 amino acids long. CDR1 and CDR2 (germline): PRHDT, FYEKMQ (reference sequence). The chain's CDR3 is CASSLGGTGGSYEQYF. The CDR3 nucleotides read TGTGCCAGCAGCTTAGGGGGGACAGGGGGTTCGTACGAGCAGTACTTC. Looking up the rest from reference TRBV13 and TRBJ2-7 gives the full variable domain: AAGVIQSPRHLIKEKRETATLKCYPIPRHDTVYWYQQGPGQDPQFLISFYEKMQSDKGSIPDRFSAQQFSDYHSELNMSSLELGDSALYFCASSLGGTGGSYEQYFGPGTRLTVT.

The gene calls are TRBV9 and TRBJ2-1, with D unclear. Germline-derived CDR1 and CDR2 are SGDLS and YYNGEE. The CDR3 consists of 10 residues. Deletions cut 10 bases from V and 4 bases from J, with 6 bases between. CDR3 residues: CAFSYNEQFF. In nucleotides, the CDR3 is TGTGCCTTCTCTTACAATGAGCAGTTCTTC.

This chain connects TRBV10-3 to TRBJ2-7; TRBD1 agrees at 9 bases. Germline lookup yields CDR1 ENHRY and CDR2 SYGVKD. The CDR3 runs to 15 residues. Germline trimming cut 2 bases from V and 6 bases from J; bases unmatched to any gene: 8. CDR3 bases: TGTGCCATCAGTGAGGTACAGGGGGCGCGAGGCGAGCAGTACTTC. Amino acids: CAISEVQGARGEQYF.